These 11 T cell receptor beta chains were sequenced from one sample in a study of PD-L1 blockade in urothelial cancer (TCRdb year 2017). The intended sense of this specimen's time point label: peripheral blood 6 weeks after treatment start. Library generation was performed with the immunoSEQ multiplex PCR assay. TCRdb obtained this table from immuneACCESS and retained in-frame rearrangements with V and J assigned. These tables miss some clones; where compared with another copy, unresolved V genes account for less than half of the shortfall, and the remainder is unexplained. The sample data list tens of thousands of clones, and 75% to 85% of these were observed just once. 3% to 4% of the sample rests with the top ten. This specimen was PBMCs, taken around atezolizumab (anti-PD-L1) treatment. The receptors were sampled from a man between 65 and 80 years old with urothelial cancer.

The chain recombines TRBV10-2 with TRBJ2-5; D not certain. The CDR3 covers 12 residues. CDR1 and CDR2 from the germline V gene are WSHSY and SAAADI. V shed 3 bases and J shed 5 bases, with 7 bases lying between them. In DNA, the CDR3 is TGCGCCAGCAGTGAAGAGTGGGAGACCCAGTACTTC. This codes for CASSEEWETQYF.

The chain links TRBV2 to TRBJ1-5; 9 bases are shared with TRBD1. The V and J ends lost 8 bases and 0 bases, in that order; junction bases with no gene match: 2. The CDR3 covers 14 residues. Germline V lookup: CDR1 SNHLY, CDR2 FYNNEI. The CDR3: CASRDRVSNQPQHF. The CDR3 nucleotides are TGTGCCAGCCGGGACAGGGTTAGCAATCAGCCCCAGCATTTT. The variable domain in full, with the rest retrieved from reference TRBV2 and TRBJ1-5, is EPEVTQTPSHQVTQMGQEVILRCVPISNHLYFYWYRQILGQKVEFLVSFYNNEISEKSEIFDDQFSVERPDGSNFTLKIRSTKLEDSAMYFCASRDRVSNQPQHFGDGTRLSIL.

This clone has only a few counts. V is TRBV7-2 and J is TRBJ1-1; the match to TRBD1 covers 7 bases. The J segment lost 5 bases and the V segment lost 5 bases, leaving 11 bases of the junction unmatched. The CDR3 contains 15 residues. Per the germline V gene, CDR1 is SGHTA and CDR2 is FQGNSA. As DNA, the CDR3 is TGTGCCAGCAGCCCTCGGACAGGATGGAGGACTGAAGCTTTCTTT. Encoded protein: CASSPRTGWRTEAFF. Full variable domain (missing parts from reference TRBV7-2 and TRBJ1-1): GAGVSQSPSNKVTEKGKDVELRCDPISGHTALYWYRQSLGQGLEFLIYFQGNSAPDKSGLPSDRFSAERTGGSVSTLTIQRTQQEDSAVYLCASSPRTGWRTEAFFGQGTRLTVV.

The CDR3 nucleotides are TGTGCCAGCAGCTTATTGGGACAGGGGAATGAAAAACTGTTTTTT. Translating gives CASSLLGQGNEKLFF. J is TRBJ1-4 and V is TRBV7-6; 10 bases fit TRBD1. V lost 2 bases and J lost 5; bases outside the gene matches: 2. CDR3 length: 15 residues. Per germline, CDR1 SGHVS and CDR2 FNYEAQ.

Only one count was recorded for this clone. V gene TRBV2 combines with J gene TRBJ1-1; D is ambiguous. Germline lookup yields CDR1 SNHLY and CDR2 FYNNEI. V gave up 4 bases and J gave up 0 bases, with 9 bases separating them. This CDR3 comprises 14 residues. The CDR3 spells CASSVRELNTEAFF. DNA of the CDR3: TGTGCCAGCAGTGTTCGCGAACTGAACACTGAAGCTTTCTTT.

The chain joins TRBV25-1 to TRBJ2-3, with unresolved D. Looked up from germline, CDR1 is MGHDK and CDR2 is SYGVNS. V lost 3 bases and J 0 bases, leaving 10 bases between the germline ends. CDR3 length equals 15 residues. This CDR3 is CASSDPLSSTDTQYF. The CDR3 DNA reads TGTGCCAGCAGTGATCCCCTAAGTAGCACAGATACGCAGTATTTT. Full variable domain (outside the CDR3, taken from reference TRBV25-1 and TRBJ2-3): EADIYQTPRYLVIGTGKKITLECSQTMGHDKMYWYQQDPGMELHLIHYSYGVNSTEKGDLSSESTVSRIRTEHFPLTLESARPSHTSQYLCASSDPLSSTDTQYFGPGTRLTVL.

The chain joins TRBV7-8 to TRBJ1-2, with no clear D. Germline CDR1 is SGHVS and CDR2 is FQNEAQ. The CDR3 is 13 amino acids. The V and J ends lost 2 bases and 5 bases respectively, with 9 bases between them. CDR3 in DNA: TGTGCCAGCAGCTTAACGAGGTTGTATGGCTACACCTTC. It encodes CASSLTRLYGYTF.

The chain employs TRBV7-2 and TRBJ2-7, with D unclear. Germline CDR1 SGHTA, CDR2 FQGNSA. The V and J ends lost 5 bases and 2 bases respectively, with 19 bases between them. This CDR3 spans 16 amino acids. Here the CDR3 DNA reads TGTGCCAGCAGCCCCACGGCGGCGCCGAGAGCCTACGAGCAGTACTTC. Residues: CASSPTAAPRAYEQYF.

This chain connects TRBV6-1 to TRBJ1-6; 10 bases map to TRBD1. Germline trimming cut 4 bases from V and 0 bases from J; bases unmatched to any gene: 3. The CDR3 covers 17 residues. Germline V gene lookup returns CDR1 MNHNS and CDR2 SASEGT. The CDR3 protein is CASSGDRGISYNSPLHF. CDR3 coding DNA: TGTGCCAGCAGTGGGGACAGGGGAATCTCCTATAATTCACCCCTCCACTTT.

J is TRBJ1-2 and V is TRBV14; D possibly corresponds to TRBD1 (5 bases). Trimming stripped 2 bases from V and 2 bases from J, with 12 bases between. Germline loops: CDR1 SGHDN, CDR2 FVKESK. The CDR3 consists of 15 residues. The CDR3 region is CASSQFQGQNYGYTF. The CDR3 coding sequence is TGTGCCAGCAGCCAATTTCAGGGCCAGAACTATGGCTACACCTTC. Using reference TRBV14 and TRBJ1-2 for the parts outside the CDR3, the full variable domain is EAGVTQFPSHSVIEKGQTVTLRCDPISGHDNLYWYRRVMGKEIKFLLHFVKESKQDESGMPNNRFLAERTGGTYSTLKVQPAELEDSGVYFCASSQFQGQNYGYTFGSGTRLTVV.

The gene calls are TRBV5-5 and TRBJ1-6; 7 bases are shared with TRBD1. Per the germline V gene, CDR1 is SGHKS and CDR2 is YYEKEE (reference sequence). V trimming: 4 bases; J trimming: 5 bases; junction bases outside the gene matches: 12. This CDR3 is built from 17 residues. The CDR3 DNA reads as TGTGCCAGCAGCGTTCGACAGGGATGGGAGAATAATTCACCCCTCCACTTT. This sequence encodes CASSVRQGWENNSPLHF.